The 5 T cell receptor beta chains below all came from one sample that was sequenced in a study of regulatory T cells in long-lasting Graves disease. Construction of the TCR beta libraries employed iRepertoire HTBI primers in conjunction with Arm-PCR of CDR3 regions. MiXCR was run by TCRdb on the multiplex PCR reads, yielding one entry per CDR3 protein. The sample gives 450,000 to 600,000 distinct CDR3 sequences, approximately 13% of which show up once; 10% is in the top ten. Time point of the sample: newly diagnosed GD, antithyroid drugs for less than 3 months. The TCR library was prepared using RNA isolated from PBMCs. These sequences were also reported in another study, on T cells in Graves' hyperthyroidism and ophthalmopathy.

The input for sequencing was peripheral blood mononuclear cells (PBMCs), taken at new diagnosis, from a patient treated with antithyroid drugs. The receptors were sampled from a man between 25 and 39 years old with Graves disease.

This clonotype was counted many times. The chain joins TRBV6-2 or TRBV6-3 to TRBJ2-5; 12 bases align to TRBD1. Germline CDR1 is MNHEY and CDR2 is SVGEGT. This CDR3 contains 14 residues. Trimming at V came to 7 bases and at J to 5 bases, leaving 5 bases not matched to a gene. CDR3 DNA sequence: TGTGCCAGCACCCGCGGGACAGGGGGCGAGACCCAGTACTTC. This codes for CASTRGTGGETQYF.

This clonotype was seen more than once but under ten times. The rearrangement joins TRBV6-1 to TRBJ2-6, with D perhaps matching TRBD1 or TRBD2 (5 bases each). The germline V gene has CDR1 MNHNS and CDR2 SASEGT. The length of the CDR3 is 15 residues. The V gene lost 5 bases and the J gene lost 4 bases, with 12 bases spanning the gap. CDR3 protein: CASSRGVSGANVLTF. In nucleotides, the CDR3 is TGTGCCAGCAGTCGAGGGGTTTCCGGGGCCAACGTCCTGACTTTC.

This clonotype was observed a handful of times. CDR3 residues: CALGTHDTGELFF. CDR3 sequence (DNA): TGTGCCCTAGGAACCCACGACACCGGGGAGCTGTTTTTT. The chain employs TRBV12-3 or TRBV12-4 and TRBJ2-2; D call uncertain. CDR3 size: 13 residues. The germline V and J ends were trimmed by 11 bases and 3 bases, with 13 bases remaining between them.

This clonotype appeared many times. The V call is TRBV30, the J call TRBJ1-2; D is ambiguous. V lost 0 bases, J lost 1 base, and 12 bases lay in between. The germline CDR1 and CDR2 sequences are GTSNPN and SVGIG (reference sequence). CDR3 length: 15 residues. The CDR3 is CAWSVLGGSNYGYTF. The DNA of the CDR3 is TGTGCCTGGAGTGTACTAGGAGGGAGTAACTATGGCTACACCTTC. Full variable domain (rest looked up from reference TRBV30 and TRBJ1-2): SQTIHQWPATLVQPVGSPLSLECTVEGTSNPNLYWYRQAAGRGLQLLFYSVGIGQISSEVPQNLSASRPQDRQFILSSKKLLLSDSGFYLCAWSVLGGSNYGYTFGSGTRLTVV.

The rearrangement uses TRBV19 and TRBJ2-1; no definite D call. The CDR3 runs to 12 residues. V was clipped by 5 bases and J by 13 bases, with 15 bases between them. From germline, CDR1 is LNHDA and CDR2 SQIVND (reference sequence). The CDR3 loop reads CASSQEATRQFF. DNA for the CDR3: TGTGCCAGTAGTCAGGAAGCGACCCGACAGTTCTTC.